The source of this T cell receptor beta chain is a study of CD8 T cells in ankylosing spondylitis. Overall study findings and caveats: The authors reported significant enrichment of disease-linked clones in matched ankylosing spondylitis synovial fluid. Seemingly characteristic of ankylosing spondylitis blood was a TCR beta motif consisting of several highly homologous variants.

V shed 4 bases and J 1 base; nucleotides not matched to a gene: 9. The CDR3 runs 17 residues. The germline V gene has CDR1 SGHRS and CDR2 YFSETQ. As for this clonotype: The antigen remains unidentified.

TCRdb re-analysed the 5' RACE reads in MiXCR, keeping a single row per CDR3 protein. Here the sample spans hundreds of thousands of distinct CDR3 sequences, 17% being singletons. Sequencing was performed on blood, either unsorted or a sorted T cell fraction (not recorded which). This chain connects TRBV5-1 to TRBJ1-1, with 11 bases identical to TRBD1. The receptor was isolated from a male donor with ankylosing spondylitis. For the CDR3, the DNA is TGCGCCAGCAGCAGCGGACAGGGGGCCCCCTCGAACACTGAAGCTTTCTTT. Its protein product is CASSSGQGAPSNTEAFF.